The 15 T cell receptor beta chains reported below all come from one sample, sequenced in a study of CD8+ T cells in alopecia areata. It was cDNA, reverse transcribed from extracted RNA, that served as the sequencing template. Data came from immunoSEQ multiplex PCR; TCRdb stores just in-frame clones and leaves some out. The sample holds hundreds of thousands of clones, more than 45% seen once. This sample comprised CD4+ T cells sorted from blood, obtained at week 0. The source of these receptors is a human donor with alopecia areata.

This sequence joins TRBV6-5 and TRBJ2-3; possible D gene TRBD2, 5 bases. Trimming took 7 bases from V and 2 from J, leaving 10 bases between them. Per germline, CDR1 MNHEY and CDR2 SVGAGI. This CDR3 is built from 13 residues. The CDR3 here is CASTATTTDTQYF. The CDR3 DNA reads TGTGCCAGCACCGCGACTACCACAGATACGCAGTATTTT.

The V gene is TRBV7-9, the J gene TRBJ1-1; unclear D gene. The CDR3 runs to 15 residues. The V end was cut by 5 bases, the J end by 1 base, with 14 bases between. Germline V gene data show CDR1 as SEHNR and CDR2 as FQNEAQ (reference sequence). DNA of the CDR3: TGTGCCAGCAGCCCCAATAGGGCCTCGAACACTGAAGCTTTCTTT. Amino acids: CASSPNRASNTEAFF. Supplemented by reference TRBV7-9 and TRBJ1-1, the full variable domain reads DTGVSQNPRHKITKRGQNVTFRCDPISEHNRLYWYRQTLGQGPEFLTYFQNEAQLEKSRLLSDRFSAERPKGSFSTLEIQRTEQGDSAMYLCASSPNRASNTEAFFGQGTRLTVV.

This chain links TRBV7-9 with TRBJ1-6; tentatively, D is TRBD1 (6 bases). The germline V gene has CDR1 SEHNR and CDR2 FQNEAQ (reference sequence). V shed 5 bases and J shed 8 bases, with 10 bases lying between them. The CDR3 contains 13 residues. In DNA form, the CDR3 reads TGTGCCAGCAGCACACAGGGTTATTCACCCCTCCACTTT. It encodes CASSTQGYSPLHF.

This clone came up a few times. The rearrangement joins TRBV5-4 to TRBJ2-7, with D maybe TRBD1 (6 bases). CDR3 length: 17 residues. Trimming left V 0 bases short and J 3 bases short, with 19 bases between. CDR1 is SGHNT, CDR2 YYREEE, per germline (reference sequence). The CDR3 loop reads CASSLVQGIGGDYEQYF. The CDR3 DNA is TGTGCCAGCAGCTTGGTCCAGGGGATAGGTGGAGACTACGAGCAGTACTTC.

This clone has only a few counts. The rearrangement joins TRBV29-1 to TRBJ1-4, with 8 bases fitting TRBD1. Germline-derived CDR1 and CDR2 are SQVTM and ANQGSEA. Losses at the gene ends were 1 base for V and 7 bases for J; bases not matched to a gene: 2. This CDR3 is 13 amino acids long. The CDR3 DNA is TGCAGCGTTGAAGGGACAGGGCCTGAAAAACTGTTTTTT. Residues: CSVEGTGPEKLFF.

This clone was counted between two and nine times. For the CDR3, the DNA is TGCGCCAGCAGTCAAATCGGTGACAGACAATCAAGGTTCTACAATGAGCAGTTCTTC. This encodes CASSQIGDRQSRFYNEQFF. V gene TRBV23-1 combines with J gene TRBJ2-1; perhaps TRBD1 as D (5 bases). TRBV23-1 carries the ORF label, with uncertain function. V lost 2 bases and J lost 3, with 23 bases in between. The CDR3 totals 19 residues.

The chain combines TRBV5-1 with TRBJ1-1; D not resolved. The V end lost 0 bases, the J end lost 0 bases, and 3 bases lay between the germline ends. The CDR3 runs 13 residues. Germline V gene sequence: CDR1 SGHRS, CDR2 YFSETQ. CDR3: CASSLDLNTEAFF. The CDR3 DNA follows: TGCGCCAGCAGCTTGGATCTGAACACTGAAGCTTTCTTT.

The chain employs TRBV11-2 and TRBJ1-3; no firm D call. The length of the CDR3 is 14 residues. The V gene's germline CDR1 is SGHAT and CDR2 FQNNGV. V lost 1 base and J 7 bases, leaving 11 bases between the germline ends. The CDR3 protein is CASSLAHAGNTIYF. The CDR3 DNA reads TGTGCCAGCAGCTTAGCACACGCCGGGAACACCATATATTTT.

The V gene is TRBV5-1, the J gene TRBJ2-3; no definite D call. Trimming took off 0 bases at V and 6 bases at J, with 11 bases between the two ends. The V gene's germline CDR1 is SGHRS and CDR2 YFSETQ. The CDR3 has 14 amino acids. The CDR3 nucleotides read TGCGCCAGCAGCTTGGAACTACAAGGGGATACGCAGTATTTT. Translating it yields CASSLELQGDTQYF.

J is TRBJ1-4 and V is TRBV6-4; perhaps TRBD1 as D (5 bases). The CDR3 runs to 13 residues. The germline gives CDR1 MRHNA, CDR2 SNTAGT. The ends were cut back, 6 bases at V and 8 bases at J, with 13 bases in the middle. The CDR3 reads CASSADGGEKLFF. DNA for the CDR3: TGTGCCAGCAGCGCGGACGGGGGGGAAAAACTGTTTTTT.

The chain uses TRBV23-1 and TRBJ1-1; 7 positions match TRBD1. TRBV23-1 is designated an ORF whose function remains uncertain. Losses at the gene ends were 10 bases for V and 2 bases for J; bases not matched to a gene: 10. The CDR3 extends over 14 amino acids. CDR3 sequence reads: CATRTTGLNTEAFF. In nucleotides, the CDR3 is TGCGCCACACGGACGACAGGGTTAAACACTGAAGCTTTCTTT.

This clone was seen a handful of times. This rearrangement joins TRBV30 to TRBJ1-3; D ambiguous. Germline-derived CDR1 and CDR2 are GTSNPN and SVGIG (reference sequence). V was pared by 0 bases and J by 0 bases, with 3 bases between. This CDR3 contains 13 residues. The CDR3 spells CAWSVSSGNTIYF. The CDR3 nucleotides are TGTGCCTGGAGTGTAAGCTCTGGAAACACCATATATTTT.

The chain uses TRBV7-9 and TRBJ2-1, with D perhaps TRBD1 (6 bases). With 1 base removed from V and 0 bases from J, the gap between germline ends came to 16 bases. The CDR3 consists of 18 residues. Germline V CDR1 and CDR2: SEHNR, FQNEAQ (reference sequence). The CDR3 is CASSLGAGATYSYNEQFF. The CDR3 DNA reads as TGTGCCAGCAGCTTAGGGGCAGGGGCCACCTACTCCTACAATGAGCAGTTCTTC. The variable domain in full, completed from reference TRBV7-9 and TRBJ2-1, reads DTGVSQNPRHKITKRGQNVTFRCDPISEHNRLYWYRQTLGQGPEFLTYFQNEAQLEKSRLLSDRFSAERPKGSFSTLEIQRTEQGDSAMYLCASSLGAGATYSYNEQFFGPGTRLTVL.

This clone was observed a handful of times. The chain combines TRBV6-5 with TRBJ1-1; D may be TRBD1 (5 bases). CDR3 length equals 12 residues. CDR1 is MNHEY and CDR2 is SVGAGI in the germline V gene. V lost 0 bases to trimming and J lost 7 bases, with 6 bases between them. CDR3 amino acids: CASSYSGGEAFF. CDR3 nucleotide sequence: TGTGCCAGCAGTTACTCGGGGGGTGAAGCTTTCTTT.

As regards this clone: At the DNA level, this CDR3 is encoded by other sequences in the same sample as well. The chain recombines TRBV7-3 with TRBJ2-3; TRBD2 aligns across 9 bases. Per the germline V gene, CDR1 is SGHTA and CDR2 is FQGTGA. This CDR3 has 14 residues. J lost 3 bases, V lost 5 bases, and 3 bases had no gene match. CDR3 in amino acids: CASSPGLATDTQYF. Written as DNA, the CDR3 is TGTGCCAGCAGCCCGGGACTAGCTACAGATACGCAGTATTTT.